This T cell receptor (beta chain) was identified during a study of graft-versus-host responses after intestinal transplantation. General observations from the study: HvG clone declines early post-transplant were associated with peak circulating GvH levels.

Germline V gene sequence: CDR1 LNHNV, CDR2 YYDKDF (reference sequence). V was clipped by 7 bases and J by 0 bases, with 13 bases between them. CDR3 size: 15 residues. Profiled with immunoSEQ multiplex PCR; TCRdb holds only in-frame clones, not every one. The table records about 64,000 clones, around 90% of them present only once. This clone showed up just once. Its antigen is not known. The starting material was bone marrow, obtained roughly 110 weeks after intestinal transplantation. The genes are TRBV15 and TRBJ1-3; TRBD1 is a possible D gene (6 bases). This sequence was found in a human patient who received an intestinal transplant, so some T cells may come from the graft donor. The CDR3 loop reads CATNAGARSGNTIYF. The CDR3 DNA reads TGTGCCACCAACGCAGGGGCCCGCTCTGGAAACACCATATATTTT.